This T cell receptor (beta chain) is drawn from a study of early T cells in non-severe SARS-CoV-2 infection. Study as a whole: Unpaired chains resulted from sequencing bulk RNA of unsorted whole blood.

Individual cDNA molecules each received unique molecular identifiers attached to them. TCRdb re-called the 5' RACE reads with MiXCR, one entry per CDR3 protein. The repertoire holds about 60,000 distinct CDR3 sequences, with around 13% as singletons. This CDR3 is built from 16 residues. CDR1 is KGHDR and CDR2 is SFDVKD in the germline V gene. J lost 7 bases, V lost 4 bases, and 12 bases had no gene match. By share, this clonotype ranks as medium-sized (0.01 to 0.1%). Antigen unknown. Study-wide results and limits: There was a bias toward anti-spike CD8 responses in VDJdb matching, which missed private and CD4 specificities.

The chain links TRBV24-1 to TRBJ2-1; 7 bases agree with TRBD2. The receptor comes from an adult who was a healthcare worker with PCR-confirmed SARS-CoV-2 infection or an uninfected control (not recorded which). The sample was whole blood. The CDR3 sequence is CATSDLGAGEGNEQFF. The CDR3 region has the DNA TGTGCCACCAGTGACCTCGGGGCGGGAGAAGGTAATGAGCAGTTCTTC.